The 17 T cell receptor beta chains below were found in one sample sequenced in a study of blood T cells in healthy people across ages. With a J-beta primer mix and a sample-barcoded 5' primer, a second PCR ran about 7 to 11 cycles. TCRdb used MiXCR to reprocess the 5' RACE reads, holding one entry per CDR3 protein. The sample includes 780,000 or so distinct CDR3 sequences, 45% to 70% of them seen just once. Input material: blood. Receptor source: a middle-aged man in good health.

The table lists this clonotype with a few counts. The chain uses TRBV5-5 and TRBJ2-5, with D possibly being TRBD2 (6 bases). V lost 2 bases to trimming and J lost 4 bases, with 15 bases between them. Germline V gene lookup returns CDR1 SGHKS and CDR2 YYEKEE (reference sequence). The CDR3 is 15 amino acids. DNA for the CDR3: TGTGCCAGCAGCTTACTACCACGGGAGCGAGAGACCCAGTACTTC. It is translated as CASSLLPRERETQYF.

This clonotype has more than one count but fewer than ten. The genes are TRBV5-1 and TRBJ2-7; D is undetermined. CDR1 is SGHRS and CDR2 is YFSETQ in the germline V gene. The V gene lost 6 bases and the J gene lost 2 bases, with 9 bases spanning the gap. The CDR3 sequence is 12 residues long. For the CDR3, the DNA is TGCGCCAGCATGGCTACACCCTACGAGCAGTACTTC. As protein: CASMATPYEQYF.

The chain has TRBV29-1 and TRBJ2-3, with D unresolved. With 7 bases removed from V and 11 bases from J, the gap between germline ends came to 22 bases. This CDR3 spans 13 amino acids. CDR1 SQVTM and CDR2 ANQGSEA come from the germline V gene. The CDR3 is CSAAPGPKGKQYF. The CDR3 DNA reads TGCAGCGCCGCGCCGGGCCCTAAAGGGAAGCAGTATTTT.

This clonotype appeared once. The chain has TRBV28 and TRBJ2-5, with 10 bases fitting TRBD2. CDR1 is MDHEN, CDR2 SYDVKM, per germline. J gave up 11 bases and V 1 base, and 16 bases lay outside the gene matches. The CDR3 runs to 17 residues. The CDR3 nucleotides are TGTGCCAGCAGTTTATCCGGGAGCGGGAGGGACAACAATGAGCAGTACTTC. Encoded protein: CASSLSGSGRDNNEQYF.

This clonotype was counted between two and nine times. The chain links TRBV6-5 to TRBJ1-2, with TRBD1 as a possible D gene (5 bases). CDR1 MNHEY and CDR2 SVGAGI come from the germline V gene. The germline V and J ends were trimmed by 3 bases and 3 bases, with 17 bases remaining between them. The CDR3 runs to 16 residues. In nucleotides, the CDR3 is TGTGCCAGCAGTTATGCGGGGGGACGGTCCGACTATGGCTACACCTTC. Translated: CASSYAGGRSDYGYTF.

The chain joins TRBV12-3 or TRBV12-4 to TRBJ1-2; D is uncertain. V was trimmed by 3 bases and J by 3 bases, leaving 5 bases between them. The CDR3 runs 12 residues. The DNA for the CDR3 is TGTGCCAGCAGTTTGAACTACTATGGCTACACCTTC. Translating gives CASSLNYYGYTF.

As regards this clonotype: The junction does not match germline at one end; this may be a read error. This chain uses TRBV27 with TRBJ2-4, with TRBD1 matching 7 bases. Germline V gene sequence: CDR1 MNHEY, CDR2 SMNVEV (reference sequence). The CDR3 contains 16 residues. The CDR3 reads CAGSSHTGAAKNIQYF. CDR3 bases: TGTGCCGGCAGTTCGCATACAGGGGCGGCCAAAAACATTCAGTACTTC.

Regarding this clonotype: At one boundary the junction diverges from the germline segment, which might be a read error. The chain employs TRBV29-1 and TRBJ1-2, with 7 bases identical to TRBD1. From germline, CDR1 is SQVTM and CDR2 ANQGSEA. CDR3 length: 13 amino acids. The CDR3 protein is CSVEGGAVYGYTF. CDR3 DNA: TGCAGCGTAGAAGGGGGCGCCGTCTATGGCTACACCTTC.

The chain carries TRBV3-1 and TRBJ2-5, with D perhaps TRBD2 (6 bases). Germline V gene sequence: CDR1 LGHDT, CDR2 YNNKEL (reference sequence). V lost 0 bases and J 9 bases, leaving 14 bases between the germline ends. The CDR3 loop spans 14 amino acids. The CDR3 DNA is TGTGCCAGCAGCCAAGATACGGGGGTGTTGGCCCAGTACTTC. Residues: CASSQDTGVLAQYF.

This chain connects TRBV27 to TRBJ1-2, with a weak D call TRBD1 (5 bases). The V gene lost 2 bases and the J gene lost 5 bases, with 15 bases spanning the gap. The germline gives CDR1 MNHEY, CDR2 SMNVEV (reference sequence). This CDR3 has 15 residues. The CDR3 nucleotides are TGTGCCAGCAGTTTAAAGGGACTTCCTCCGTATGGCTACACCTTC. Its protein is CASSLKGLPPYGYTF.

This clonotype was found many times. The chain recombines TRBV4-1 with TRBJ2-1; D possibly uses TRBD1 or TRBD2 (5 bases each). Germline V CDR1 and CDR2: MGHRA, YSYEKL. The CDR3 runs to 13 residues. V dropped 6 bases and J dropped 2 bases, with 8 bases sitting between them. Here the CDR3 reads CASSQGPYNEQFF. The CDR3 DNA follows: TGCGCCAGCAGTCAGGGACCCTACAATGAGCAGTTCTTC.

The gene calls are TRBV19 and TRBJ2-1; TRBD1 might be the D (5 bases). This CDR3 spans 14 amino acids. Germline V gene data show CDR1 as LNHDA and CDR2 as SQIVND (reference sequence). V was trimmed by 3 bases and J by 8 bases, leaving 14 bases between them. CDR3 nucleotide sequence: TGTGCCAGTAGTATTCAGCAGGGATGGGATGAGCAGTTCTTC. Translation: CASSIQQGWDEQFF.

This clonotype was counted a few times. The chain links TRBV12-3 or TRBV12-4 to TRBJ2-3; D ambiguous. The CDR3 covers 14 residues. V dropped 1 base and J dropped 2 bases, with 7 bases sitting between them. The CDR3 nucleotides are TGTGCCAGCAGTTTAGACCAGCTCACAGATACGCAGTATTTT. Amino acid sequence: CASSLDQLTDTQYF.

This clonotype was observed a single time. The chain has TRBV4-1 and TRBJ1-2; no clear D gene. CDR3 length: 16 residues. Per germline, CDR1 MGHRA and CDR2 YSYEKL. V was pared by 1 base and J by 5 bases, with 17 bases between. CDR3 DNA: TGCGCCAGCAGCCAAGGGGCTACCGCCGCTGATTATGGCTACACCTTC. Amino acid sequence: CASSQGATAADYGYTF.

This rearrangement joins TRBV10-3 to TRBJ2-7; D gene ambiguous. CDR3 length: 14 amino acids. Trimming took 9 bases from V and 2 from J, leaving 17 bases between them. Germline V gene lookup returns CDR1 ENHRY and CDR2 SYGVKD. The CDR3 is CAISDATQPYEQYF. Here the CDR3 DNA reads TGTGCCATTTCGGACGCAACACAACCCTACGAGCAGTACTTC.

This chain uses TRBV7-2 with TRBJ2-1; TRBD2 matches 12 bases. The CDR3 sequence is 16 residues long. The germline V gene has CDR1 SGHTA and CDR2 FQGNSA. V was clipped by 4 bases and J by 10 bases; unmatched bases: 11. The CDR3 reads CASSYDSPGLAGEQFF. DNA for the CDR3: TGTGCCAGCAGCTACGACTCTCCGGGACTAGCGGGCGAGCAGTTCTTC.

The CDR3 sequence is CASSPRGSTNNEQFF. The CDR3 DNA is TGTGCCAGCAGCCCCCGGGGGAGCACAAACAATGAGCAGTTCTTC. The chain joins TRBV13 to TRBJ2-1, with TRBD2 as a possible D gene (6 bases). Germline CDR1 and CDR2: PRHDT and FYEKMQ (reference sequence). Trimming removed 5 bases from V and 5 bases from J, with 16 bases in between. The CDR3 has 15 amino acids.